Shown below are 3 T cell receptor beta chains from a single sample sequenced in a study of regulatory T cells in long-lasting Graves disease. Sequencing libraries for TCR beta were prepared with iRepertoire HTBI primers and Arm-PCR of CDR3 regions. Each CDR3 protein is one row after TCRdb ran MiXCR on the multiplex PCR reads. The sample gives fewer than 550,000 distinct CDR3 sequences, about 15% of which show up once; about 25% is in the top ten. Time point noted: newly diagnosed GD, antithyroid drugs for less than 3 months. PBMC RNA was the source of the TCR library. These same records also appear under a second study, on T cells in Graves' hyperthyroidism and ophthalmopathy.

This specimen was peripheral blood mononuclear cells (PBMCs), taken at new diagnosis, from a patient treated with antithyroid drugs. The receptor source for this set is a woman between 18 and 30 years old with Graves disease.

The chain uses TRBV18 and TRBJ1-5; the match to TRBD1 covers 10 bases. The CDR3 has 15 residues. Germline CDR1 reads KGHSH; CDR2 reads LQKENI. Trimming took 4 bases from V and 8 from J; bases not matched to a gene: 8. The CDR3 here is CASSLGTGAGEPQHF. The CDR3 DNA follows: TGTGCCAGCTCACTGGGGACAGGGGCAGGTGAGCCCCAGCATTTT.

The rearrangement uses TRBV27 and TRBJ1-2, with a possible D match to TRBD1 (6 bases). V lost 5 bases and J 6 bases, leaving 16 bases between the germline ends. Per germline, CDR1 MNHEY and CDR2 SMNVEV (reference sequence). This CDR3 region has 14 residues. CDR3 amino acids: CASSSETGANGYTF. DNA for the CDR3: TGTGCCAGCAGTAGCGAGACAGGCGCGAATGGCTACACCTTC.

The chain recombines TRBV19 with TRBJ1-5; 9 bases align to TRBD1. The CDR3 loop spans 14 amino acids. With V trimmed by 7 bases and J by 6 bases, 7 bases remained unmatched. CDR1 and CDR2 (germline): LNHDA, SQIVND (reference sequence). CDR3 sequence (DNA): TGTGCCAGTAAGATACAGGGGGCCGGTCAGCCCCAGCATTTT. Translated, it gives CASKIQGAGQPQHF.